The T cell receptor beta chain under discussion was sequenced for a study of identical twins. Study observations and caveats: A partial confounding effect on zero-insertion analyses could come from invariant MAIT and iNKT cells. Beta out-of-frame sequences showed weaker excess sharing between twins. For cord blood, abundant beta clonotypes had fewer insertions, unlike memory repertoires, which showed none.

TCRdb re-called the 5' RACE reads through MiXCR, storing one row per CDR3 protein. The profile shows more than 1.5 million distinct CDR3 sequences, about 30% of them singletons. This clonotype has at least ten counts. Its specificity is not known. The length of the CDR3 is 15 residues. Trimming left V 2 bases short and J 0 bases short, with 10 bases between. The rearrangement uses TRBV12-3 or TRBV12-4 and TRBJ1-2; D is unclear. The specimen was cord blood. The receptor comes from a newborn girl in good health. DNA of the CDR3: TGTGCCAGCAGTTTAAGGCTGCTAACTAACTATGGCTACACCTTC. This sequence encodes CASSLRLLTNYGYTF.